These 25 T cell receptor beta chains were sequenced from one sample in a study of Graves' ophthalmopathy and Graves' hyperthyroidism. RNA transcripts were the source from which TCR beta CDR3 regions were amplified. Second-round multiplex PCR came after a first-round RT-PCR that employed HTBI primers. TCRdb called the multiplex PCR reads again in MiXCR, with one record for every CDR3 protein. This sample has almost 750,000 distinct CDR3 sequences, with roughly two fifths found just once. The sequencing sample was made of peripheral blood. All receptors derive from an adult man with Graves' ophthalmopathy.

The V gene is TRBV7-9, the J gene TRBJ2-1; 9 bases match TRBD1. The V segment lost 5 bases and the J segment 3 bases; nucleotides outside the gene matches: 2. Looked up from germline, CDR1 is SEHNR and CDR2 is FQNEAQ (reference sequence). The CDR3 contains 14 residues. The CDR3 DNA is TGTGCCAGCAGCCCGGGACAGGGCTACAATGAGCAGTTCTTC. The encoded protein is CASSPGQGYNEQFF.

This clonotype was counted between two and nine times. The CDR3 region is CASSPASSIGSDTQYF. CDR3 sequence (DNA): TGTGCCAGTAGCCCCGCGTCAAGCATAGGTTCAGATACGCAGTATTTT. The chain couples TRBV19 to TRBJ2-3; the D is unclear. Trimming removed 6 bases at V and 4 bases at J, with 20 bases between. This CDR3 has 16 residues. Germline CDR1 LNHDA, CDR2 SQIVND (reference sequence). Full variable domain (missing parts from reference TRBV19 and TRBJ2-3): DGGITQSPKYLFRKEGQNVTLSCEQNLNHDAMYWYRQDPGQGLRLIYYSQIVNDFQKGDIAEGYSVSREKKESFPLTVTSAQKNPTAFYLCASSPASSIGSDTQYFGPGTRLTVL.

In its sample, this clonotype was seen a few times. V and J are TRBV20-1 and TRBJ2-7; D remains unclear. Germline values: CDR1 DFQATT, CDR2 SNEGSKA (reference sequence). Trimming left V 3 bases short and J 2 bases short, with 8 bases between. This CDR3 contains 12 residues. The CDR3 DNA reads as TGCAGTGCTAGTGAAGACACCTACGAGCAGTACTTC. Amino acids: CSASEDTYEQYF.

This clonotype showed up just a few times. The chain employs TRBV5-6 and TRBJ2-5; D call uncertain. The CDR3 has 13 amino acids. V shed 2 bases and J shed 3 bases, with 8 bases lying between them. Germline assignment: CDR1 SGHDT and CDR2 YYEEEE. The CDR3 loop reads CASSFDAKETQYF. As DNA, the CDR3 is TGTGCCAGCAGCTTTGATGCGAAAGAGACCCAGTACTTC.

This clonotype came up many times. The chain links TRBV19 to TRBJ1-1; no definite D call. Trimming took off 6 bases at V and 1 base at J, with 12 bases between the two ends. Germline V lookup: CDR1 LNHDA, CDR2 SQIVND (reference sequence). The CDR3 contains 14 residues. Here the CDR3 DNA reads TGTGCCAGTAGGATTGGACCGAGGAACACTGAAGCTTTCTTT. Amino acids: CASRIGPRNTEAFF.

This clonotype was recorded many times. This chain links TRBV7-9 with TRBJ2-7, with D possibly TRBD1 on 6 matching bases. Germline-derived CDR1 and CDR2 are SEHNR and FQNEAQ (reference sequence). Trimming cost V 5 bases and J 0 bases, with 11 bases left between them. The CDR3 is 14 amino acids. The CDR3 protein is CASSATGRSYEQYF. The CDR3 DNA reads as TGTGCCAGCAGCGCGACAGGTCGCTCCTACGAGCAGTACTTC.

This clonotype was counted ten times or more. The rearrangement links TRBV29-1 to TRBJ1-4; D might be TRBD1 (5 bases). CDR1 and CDR2 (germline): SQVTM, ANQGSEA. The germline V and J ends were trimmed by 7 bases and 3 bases, with 15 bases remaining between them. The CDR3 totals 14 residues. As DNA, the CDR3 is TGCAGCGCCAAGACAGCGGCCTCTAATGAAAAACTGTTTTTT. Its translation: CSAKTAASNEKLFF.

There are a few counts of this clonotype. The CDR3 DNA reads TGCGCCAGCAGTGAGTCCGACCAGGATCAGCCCCAGCATTTT. Protein: CASSESDQDQPQHF. The rearrangement links TRBV10-2 to TRBJ1-5; D unresolved. CDR1 is WSHSY and CDR2 is SAAADI in the germline V gene. The CDR3 consists of 14 residues. Trimming removed 0 bases at V and 5 bases at J, with 8 bases between.

This clonotype was recorded many times. The V gene is TRBV6-6, the J gene TRBJ1-1, with no clear D. The CDR3 totals 14 residues. Germline loops: CDR1 MNHNY, CDR2 SVGAGI (reference sequence). V was cut by 7 bases and J by 0 bases, with 12 bases left in between. CDR3 coding DNA: TGTGCCAGCACCCTGACGCCCTTGAACACTGAAGCTTTCTTT. Its translation is CASTLTPLNTEAFF.

This chain links TRBV10-3 with TRBJ2-1, with D unclear. The germline V gene encodes CDR1 ENHRY and CDR2 SYGVKD. The germline V and J ends were trimmed by 0 bases and 12 bases, with 12 bases remaining between them. The CDR3 covers 13 residues. CDR3 region: CAISESQRSLQFF. The CDR3 bases are TGTGCCATCAGTGAGTCGCAACGTTCGCTGCAGTTCTTC.

This clonotype came up many times. V is TRBV19 and J is TRBJ1-5; D is possibly TRBD1 (6 bases). The CDR3 has 14 residues. Germline values: CDR1 LNHDA, CDR2 SQIVND (reference sequence). The V gene lost 6 bases and the J gene lost 1 base, with 10 bases spanning the gap. The CDR3 spells CASSFTGSNQPQHF. The DNA of the CDR3 is TGTGCCAGTAGCTTCACAGGGAGCAATCAGCCCCAGCATTTT.

This clonotype has ten or more counts. The rearrangement uses TRBV29-1 and TRBJ1-2; 11 bases line up with TRBD1. Germline CDR1 is SQVTM and CDR2 is ANQGSEA. V trimming: 0 bases; J trimming: 8 bases; junction bases outside the gene matches: 11. The CDR3 has 16 residues. CDR3 sequence: CSVEDGGQGGYSGYTF. The CDR3 DNA sequence: TGCAGCGTTGAAGATGGGGGACAGGGGGGCTATAGCGGCTACACCTTC.

This clonotype was seen repeatedly, ten times or more. The rearrangement joins TRBV12-3 or TRBV12-4 to TRBJ1-6; TRBD1 matches 9 bases. The CDR3 is 14 amino acids. V was clipped by 7 bases and J by 9 bases; unmatched bases: 7. The CDR3 region is CASTETGGGSPLHF. The CDR3 bases are TGTGCCAGCACGGAGACAGGGGGGGGTTCACCCCTCCACTTT.

The J gene is TRBJ1-6, the V gene TRBV7-6; TRBD1 might be the D (5 bases). Trimming shortened V by 2 bases and J by 9 bases, and 11 bases separated the two germline ends. Germline CDR1 reads SGHVS; CDR2 reads FNYEAQ. The CDR3 runs to 14 residues. In DNA form, the CDR3 reads TGTGCCAGCAGCTTATCGGACATAAGTTCACCCCTCCACTTT. It codes for CASSLSDISSPLHF. The full variable domain, with the rest looked up from reference TRBV7-6 and TRBJ1-6, is GAGVSQSPRYKVTKRGQDVALRCDPISGHVSLYWYRQALGQGPEFLTYFNYEAQQDKSGLPNDRFSAERPEGSISTLTIQRTEQRDSAMYRCASSLSDISSPLHFGNGTRLTVT.

The chain is built from TRBV5-6 and TRBJ2-7; D not resolved. V dropped 1 base and J dropped 0 bases, with 14 bases sitting between them. The germline CDR1 and CDR2 sequences are SGHDT and YYEEEE. The CDR3 is 16 residues long. CDR3 DNA sequence: TGTGCCAGCAGCTTGCTTGGGCAGATAGGCTCCTACGAGCAGTACTTC. Translated, it gives CASSLLGQIGSYEQYF.

The rearrangement uses TRBV4-2 and TRBJ2-7; D call uncertain. Deletions cut 0 bases from V and 3 bases from J, with 6 bases between. CDR1 and CDR2 from the germline V gene are LGHNA and YNFKEQ. This CDR3 has 13 residues. The CDR3 loop is CASSQEGHYEQYF. For the CDR3, the DNA is TGTGCCAGCAGCCAAGAGGGCCACTACGAGCAGTACTTC.

The genes are TRBV10-3 and TRBJ1-2; possibly TRBD1 for D (6 bases). Germline lookup yields CDR1 ENHRY and CDR2 SYGVKD. Trimming removed 2 bases from V and 3 bases from J, with 16 bases in between. The CDR3 is made up of 16 amino acids. CDR3 region: CAISEANQGTYYGYTF. CDR3 DNA sequence: TGTGCCATCAGTGAGGCTAATCAGGGGACTTACTATGGCTACACCTTC.

V usage is TRBV7-2 and J usage is TRBJ1-2; TRBD1 matches 7 bases. Germline V gives CDR1 SGHTA, CDR2 FQGNSA. With V trimmed by 1 base and J by 4 bases, 12 bases remained unmatched. The CDR3 is 17 residues long. The CDR3 loop is CASSLVTGRGASYGYTF. The CDR3 nucleotides read TGTGCCAGCAGCTTAGTGACAGGGAGAGGAGCTAGCTATGGCTACACCTTC. The complete variable domain, with remaining parts taken from reference TRBV7-2 and TRBJ1-2, reads GAGVSQSPSNKVTEKGKDVELRCDPISGHTALYWYRQSLGQGLEFLIYFQGNSAPDKSGLPSDRFSAERTGGSVSTLTIQRTQQEDSAVYLCASSLVTGRGASYGYTFGSGTRLTVV.

About this clonotype: The junction departs from the called germline gene at one end, perhaps through a read error. The chain employs TRBV20-1 and TRBJ2-5; D possibly matches TRBD1 or TRBD2 (5 bases each). CDR1 is DFQATT, CDR2 SNEGSKA, per germline (reference sequence). This CDR3 has 14 residues. As DNA, the CDR3 is TGCAGTGCTAGAGTCCAGGGTGGGAGAGAGACCCAGGACTTC. Encoded protein: CSARVQGGRETQDF.

The V gene is TRBV19, the J gene TRBJ2-7; D is possibly TRBD2 (5 bases). V dropped 3 bases and J dropped 2 bases, with 14 bases sitting between them. This CDR3 is built from 15 residues. Germline V lookup: CDR1 LNHDA, CDR2 SQIVND (reference sequence). The CDR3 coding sequence is TGTGCCAGTAGTATGGGCCGGGGTGCTACCTACGAGCAGTACTTC. Its protein is CASSMGRGATYEQYF.

A note on this clonotype: The junction shows a germline mismatch at one end, possibly a read error. The chain recombines TRBV7-9 with TRBJ1-6, with 10 bases lining up with TRBD1. This CDR3 has 16 amino acids. The germline V gene has CDR1 SEHNR and CDR2 FQNEAQ (reference sequence). This CDR3 is CASSQGQGFGNSPLHF. The CDR3 DNA sequence: TGTGCCAGCAGCCAGGGACAGGGGTTCGGTAATTCGCCCCTCCACTTT.

This clonotype was detected a few times. The chain combines TRBV14 with TRBJ1-4; no firm D call. CDR3 length: 13 residues. V was clipped by 3 bases and J by 8 bases, with 10 bases between them. Per germline, CDR1 SGHDN and CDR2 FVKESK. CDR3 nucleotides: TGTGCCAGCAGCCATTCAACAGAGGAAAAACTGTTTTTT. It translates to CASSHSTEEKLFF.

The chain links TRBV12-3 or TRBV12-4 to TRBJ1-1; D gene uncertain. CDR3 length: 13 residues. V lost 7 bases, J lost 2 bases, and 11 bases lay in between. CDR3: CASTGLSNTEAFF. The CDR3 coding sequence is TGTGCCAGCACGGGTTTGTCTAACACTGAAGCTTTCTTT.

This clonotype showed up just a few times. This chain links TRBV28 with TRBJ2-7, with D hard to call. The V and J ends lost 8 bases and 5 bases respectively, with 10 bases between them. CDR1 is MDHEN and CDR2 is SYDVKM in the germline V gene. The length of the CDR3 is 11 residues. The CDR3 DNA reads TGTGCCAGCCGTGGCAGCAACGAGCAGTACTTC. This gives the protein CASRGSNEQYF.

This clonotype has just a few counts. The J gene is TRBJ2-2, the V gene TRBV7-9, with 7 bases matching TRBD2. The J segment lost 6 bases and the V segment lost 2 bases, leaving 6 bases of the junction unmatched. The CDR3 consists of 15 residues. Germline V gives CDR1 SEHNR, CDR2 FQNEAQ (reference sequence). The CDR3, as DNA: TGTGCCAGCAGCTTATCCCTCCGGGGGGCCGGGGAGCTGTTTTTT. As protein: CASSLSLRGAGELFF.